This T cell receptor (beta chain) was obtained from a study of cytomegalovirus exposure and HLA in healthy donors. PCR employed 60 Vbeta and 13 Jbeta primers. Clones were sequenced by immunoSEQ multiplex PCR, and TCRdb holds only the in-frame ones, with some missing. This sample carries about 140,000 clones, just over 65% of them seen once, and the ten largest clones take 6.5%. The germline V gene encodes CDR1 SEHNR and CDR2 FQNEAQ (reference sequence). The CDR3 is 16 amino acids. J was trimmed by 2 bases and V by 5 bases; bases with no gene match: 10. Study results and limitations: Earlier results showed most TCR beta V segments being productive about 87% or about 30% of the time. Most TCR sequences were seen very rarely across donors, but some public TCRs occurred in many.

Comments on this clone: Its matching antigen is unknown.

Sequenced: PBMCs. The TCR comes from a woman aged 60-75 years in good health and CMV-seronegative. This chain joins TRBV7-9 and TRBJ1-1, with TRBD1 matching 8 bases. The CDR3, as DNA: TGTGCCAGCAGCCCAGTAGGAGGACAGGGAAACACTGAAGCTTTCTTT. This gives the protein CASSPVGGQGNTEAFF.